This TCR beta chain was recovered during a study of blood T cell repertoires in COVID-19. Study background: The United States, Italy and Spain provided the acute and convalescent COVID-19 samples.

The authors' processing: Reference gene primer amplification yielded estimated nucleated cell counts. The table came from immunoSEQ multiplex PCR; TCRdb's copy has only in-frame clones and leaves some out. V and J calls and clone size are those listed in that table; D and trimming were worked out from the DNA. Found here are about 50,000 clones, roughly 80% of them singletons; the top ten hold about 10%. V shed 1 base, J shed 5 bases, and the junction held 7 bases outside the gene matches. From germline, CDR1 is LGHDT and CDR2 YNNKEL (reference sequence). CDR3 length: 15 residues. The genes are TRBV3-1 (or the pseudogene TRBV3-2) and TRBJ1-2; 7 bases agree with TRBD1. Sequencing input: peripheral blood. The sequence was collected from a man aged 55 to 70 with acute or convalescent COVID-19. The CDR3 DNA sequence: TGTGCCAGCAGCCAAGTTGGCAGGGGGAGATATGGCTACACCTTC. This codes for CASSQVGRGRYGYTF.